The clone carrying this T cell receptor (beta chain) has ten or more counts. Its antigen is still unknown. Sequencing ends 3 residues short of the CDR3 end; the germline J gene provides the rest. The entry originates in a study of T cell clonality in common variable immunodeficiency. Study-wide results and caveats: Reportedly, TCR beta sequences from common variable immunodeficiency showed fewer deletions and N-nucleotide insertions. CVID patient heterogeneity limited repertoire-clinical complication correlations.

Patients and controls were mostly of Caucasian heritage. CVID and control samples used equivalent genomic DNA input. Profiling relied on immunoSEQ multiplex PCR, and the TCRdb table lists in-frame clones only, not all of them. Sampling found about 81,000 clones, none seen once. The CDR3 runs 17 residues. Germline CDR1 is MGHRA and CDR2 is YSYEKL. Trimming at V came to 0 bases and at J to 2 bases, leaving 3 bases not matched to a gene. The receptor was isolated from a person aged 18 to 70 in good health. The sequenced sample consisted of peripheral blood mononuclear cells. V gene TRBV4-1 combines with J gene TRBJ2-6; TRBD2 matches at 8 bases. CDR3 sequence reads: CASSQDGGAAGANVLTF. The covered CDR3 bases are TGCGCCAGCAGCCAAGACGGGGGGGCGGCTGGGGCCAACGTC.